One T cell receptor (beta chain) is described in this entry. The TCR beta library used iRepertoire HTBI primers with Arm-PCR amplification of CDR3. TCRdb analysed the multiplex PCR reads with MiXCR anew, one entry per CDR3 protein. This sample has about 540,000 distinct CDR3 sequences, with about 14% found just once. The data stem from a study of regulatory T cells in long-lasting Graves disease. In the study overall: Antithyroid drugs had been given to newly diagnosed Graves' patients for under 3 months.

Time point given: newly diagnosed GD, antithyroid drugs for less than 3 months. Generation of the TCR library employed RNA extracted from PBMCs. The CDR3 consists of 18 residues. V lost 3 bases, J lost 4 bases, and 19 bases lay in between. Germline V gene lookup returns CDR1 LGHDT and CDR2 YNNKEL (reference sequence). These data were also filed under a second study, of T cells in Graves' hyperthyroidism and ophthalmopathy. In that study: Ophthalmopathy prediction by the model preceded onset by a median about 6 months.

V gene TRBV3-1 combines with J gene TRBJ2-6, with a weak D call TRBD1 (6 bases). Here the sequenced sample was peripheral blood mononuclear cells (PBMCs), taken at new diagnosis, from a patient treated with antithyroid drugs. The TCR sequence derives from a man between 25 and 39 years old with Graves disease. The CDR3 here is CASSHAWDTRIGANVLTF. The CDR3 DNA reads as TGTGCCAGCAGCCATGCCTGGGACACGCGCATCGGGGCCAACGTCCTGACTTTC.